This T cell receptor (beta chain) came from a study of T cell responses to AZD1222 COVID-19 vaccine. Findings and caveats of the study: Donors were chiefly white British, with a greater number of females, and clonal diversity was perhaps underestimated.

About this clone itself: Its antigen is currently unknown.

Second-dose timings of about 4 or about 12 weeks were pooled. V lost 7 bases and J lost 5; bases outside the gene matches: 8. The CDR3 loop spans 14 amino acids. Per the germline V gene, CDR1 is MNHEY and CDR2 is SVGAGI. TCRdb's copy holds only in-frame clones and misses some; the assay was immunoSEQ multiplex PCR. The sample records about 200,000 clones, approximately 93% being singletons. The sequences come from peripheral blood, collected 28 days after the second AZD1222 dose. The V and J genes are TRBV6-5 and TRBJ1-1; 9 bases agree with TRBD1. The clonotype comes from an adult who received the AZD1222 COVID-19 vaccine. CDR3 DNA sequence: TGTGCCAGCATCGTCGGGACAGGGCGGACTGAAGCTTTCTTT. Its protein product is CASIVGTGRTEAFF.